The source of this T cell receptor (beta chain) is a study of T cells in Graves' hyperthyroidism and ophthalmopathy. In making diagnoses, clinical symptoms, serum thyroxine and TRAb, thyroid ultrasound and orbital computed tomography were all used. On this clonotype itself: Antigen: not known.

Study outcomes and limitations: Through a model of 13 V-J features, ophthalmopathy was separated from stable hyperthyroidism.

This CDR3 has 11 amino acids. Trimming pared 10 bases from V and 6 bases from J, leaving 13 bases between. CDR1 and CDR2 (germline): MNHEY, SVGEGT. Regions amplified from RNA transcripts were the TCR beta CDR3 regions. The HTBI set primed first-round TCR CDR3 RT-PCR. MiXCR, applied by TCRdb to the multiplex PCR reads, yields one record per CDR3 protein. Altogether approximately 250,000 distinct CDR3 sequences are present, more than 20% being singletons, with the ten largest covering about 40%. The chain employs TRBV6-2 or TRBV6-3 and TRBJ2-7, with D unclear. The sequence derives from a woman in her forties with Graves' ophthalmopathy. Input material: blood. The CDR3 bases are TGTGCCACATCATCGGGCCCCGAGCAGTACTTC. Protein: CATSSGPEQYF.